The clone carrying this TCR beta chain is medium-sized by share. This record belongs to a study of glioma-infiltrating T cells. Trimming shortened V by 1 base and J by 5 bases, and 18 bases separated the two germline ends. This CDR3 spans 17 amino acids. Germline CDR1 and CDR2: SGHTA and FQGTGA. Using RNA template, CDR3s of TCR alpha and beta were amplified with iRepertoire arm-PCR. TCRdb reprocessed the multiplex PCR reads via MiXCR and lists one record per CDR3 protein. This sample has about 4,900 distinct CDR3 sequences; 31% occur once, and the top ten carry about 7%. Sequencing was performed on glioma tissue, nonneoplastic brain tissue, or PBMCs (not recorded which). This TCR came from a human donor with low-grade glioma or glioblastoma, undergoing nonglioma brain surgery, or in good health (not recorded which). This chain joins TRBV7-3 and TRBJ2-1; D assignment may be TRBD1 or TRBD2 (6 bases each). The CDR3 DNA is TGTGCCAGCAGCTTAAAAGGGGGGTTCAGTCCGAACAATGAGCAGTTCTTC. It is translated as CASSLKGGFSPNNEQFF.